This TCR beta chain came from a study of cytomegalovirus exposure and HLA in healthy donors (dated by TCRdb to 2015 to 2018). Regarding the study in general: An earlier analysis of 587 of the donors reported 250 to 300 Gb of sequence data and 117 million unique TCR beta sequences obtained from some 170 million T cells. Of the 350 to 400 genotyped donors, roughly 85% fell in the genetic ancestry cluster associated with self-reported Caucasian donors. Alongside the repertoire data, information on donor age, sex, ethnicity and CMV serostatus was compiled. High-throughput TCR immunosequencing, statistical association of individual TCRs with disease status, and machine learning were combined to predict cytomegalovirus infection status. Along with the approximately 600-subject first cohort, a separate validation cohort of around 120 different subjects was used. An early release that covered 500 to 800 HLA-typed donors contained approximately 300 gigabases of sequencing data and some 87 million unique TCR sequences. The study used immunosequencing to profile the T cell repertoires of 600 to 850 subjects and linked those repertoires to cytomegalovirus serostatus. Typing coverage varied by locus: roughly 620-640 donors for A, B, C, DRB1 and DQB1; roughly 560 for DQA1; 600 to 610 for DPA1; fewer than 480 for DPB1. Rather than using new phenotypic data, the later analysis identified candidate immune exposures from TCR beta sequences and from how often those sequences occurred across donors. Across under 500 genotyped donors of the cohort, an average of approximately 220,000 unique TCR beta nucleotide sequences per donor were sequenced, and roughly 20% of those sequences were non-productive. To study patterns of TCR occurrence, a later analysis re-analyzed previously published TCR beta repertoires from 666 donors and added high-resolution HLA genotyping. Four to six DR-DQ haplotypes were handled as single units for association and clustering, since linkage in the cohort was strong. Both class I and class II loci were covered by HLA typing, at four-digit resolution. The aim of the study was to test whether cataloging public T cell receptors could identify signatures of past pathogen exposure. Genome-wide SNP genotypes for about 65% of the roughly 670 donors were used in a later genetic analysis, which treated that subset as a discovery cohort. An earlier analysis of 587 of the donors used high-throughput TCR beta sequencing to judge whether each TCR beta V gene segment behaved as functional or pseudogenic. Every repertoire in the discovery cohort had been generated on one and the same sequencing platform. Overall results and qualifications from the work: In vitro tests confirmed that a few of the cytomegalovirus-associated TCR beta chains recognize cytomegalovirus antigens. A further reported finding was that TCR beta sequences accurately predicted the HLA-A and HLA-B alleles for most subjects in the first cohort. Roughly uniform sequencing depth across donors was assumed in presence/absence analyses, although this assumption may not hold. V-gene and J-gene trimming of TCR beta chains was associated with a missense DCLRE1C variant in a later genetic analysis, and the association was replicated in an independent cohort. In a later analysis, some 18,000 TCR beta sequences were associated with specific HLA alleles at a false discovery rate of 0.05. For the cohort, immune exposure information was limited to CMV serostatus. The classifier was reported to diagnose cytomegalovirus status with high specificity and sensitivity in both the original and validation cohorts. In a later analysis, HLA-associated TCR beta chains were found to be more clonally expanded and to have lower generation probabilities than equally common non-associated chains. HLA typing was unavailable for some donors at each locus, so association tests used only the typed subset. In a later analysis, TCR association rates were found to vary across HLA loci, with the most associated TCRs seen for DRB1 alleles and the fewest for HLA-C alleles. A later analysis found that most CMV-associated TCR beta chains appeared HLA-restricted, with HLA associations seemingly driven largely by CMV exposure. Only TCR beta chains were sequenced in this cohort, and the absence of alpha or paired-chain data limited detectable features. In a later analysis, several top co-occurrence clusters were reported to appear linked to parvovirus B19, influenza, CMV and Epstein-Barr virus. The 87-base-pair reads could not distinguish some IMGT-functional V segments, including TRBV6-2 and TRBV6-3, so those segments were excluded. In an earlier analysis of approximately 600 of the donors, most TCR beta V segments were observed in productive rearrangements about 90% or about 30% of the time, broadly matching IMGT annotations. Because counts were too low, more than 15 rarely observed V segments, including chromosome 9 orphons, were excluded from the earlier analysis of about 500 of the donors. While some public TCRs were present in many individuals, most TCR sequences turned up only very rarely across donors. A cluster of highly shared sequence variants was judged likely to represent a technical artifact of the sequencing pipeline. The authors suggested that the approach could potentially be generalized to other disease states and immunological phenotypes. The study listed 150 to 200 TCR beta chains as associated with cytomegalovirus. Linkage disequilibrium might explain the correlated functional status among segregating V segments, but an unknown experimental factor could not be ruled out. A later genetic analysis reported fewer N-insertions in productive TCRs among donors in an Asian-associated ancestry cluster than the approximately 670-donor mean. Strong co-occurrence of HLA alleles, especially DR and DQ, made assigning TCR associations to individual alleles difficult.

To note about this clone: There is no known antigen for this receptor. The record has no base qualities; no much larger clone is one base away.

At the junction V is shortened by 8 bases and J by 1 base; bases outside the gene matches: 2. CDR1 GTSNPN and CDR2 SVGIG were looked up in the germline V gene (reference sequence). The CDR3, cysteine through phenylalanine, is 13 amino acids long. The read is trimmed to its CDR3 DNA, 39 bases read in frame from base 1. The cohort consisted of some 670 healthy bone marrow donors. Cohort members were all nominally healthy when sampled, although unrecorded immune exposures were likely present. The donor tested CMV seropositive and was one of the 289 seropositive cohort members. Every donor gave a peripheral blood sample, and the peripheral blood mononuclear cells from that sample were used for TCR beta sequencing. The Qiagen DNeasy Blood Extraction Kit was used to extract genomic DNA from the blood cell samples. Library preparation was by the immunoSEQ multiplex PCR assay. A mixture of 60 forward primers for TCR Vbeta segments and 13 reverse primers for TCR Jbeta segments was used in the multiplex PCR. The CDR3 region of rearranged TCR beta genes was amplified from genomic DNA by a multiplex PCR assay. The amplified TCR beta libraries were sequenced on the Illumina HiSeq System as 87-base-pair reads. The study's processing was this. Across the 600 to 700 repertoires, a later analysis counted 80 million or so unique TCR beta chains, around 10 million of which were shared by at least two donors. A nearest-neighbor algorithm error-corrected the raw reads and collapsed the reads into unique sequences, merging closely related sequences to remove PCR and sequencing errors. V, D and J gene segments were assigned by aligning CDR3 sequences to IMGT reference sequences. Each retained sequence needed at least a six-nucleotide match to both a V gene segment and a J gene segment. A rearrangement was called productive if the CDR3 had no stop codons and remained in frame with V and J, and every other rearrangement was called non-productive. Following IMGT convention, CDR3 was defined as the stretch from the second conserved V-encoded cysteine up to the conserved J-encoded phenylalanine. The earlier analysis of fewer than 750 of the donors excluded sequences that lacked an unambiguous match to a single V gene segment. In an earlier analysis of 587 of the donors, a V segment was called functional when productive rearrangements were above 56.7%, and segregating when the standard deviation between donors exceeded 5%. A statistical classification framework was built for diagnosing cytomegalovirus status from the catalog of TCR beta chain sequences. A later analysis assigned V and J genes by comparing TCR nucleotide sequences with IMGT/GENE-DB human TR gene sequences. A later analysis assigned CDR3 sequences and most-parsimonious VDJ recombination scenarios with the TCRdist pipeline. A later analysis defined each TCR beta chain by its CDR3 amino acid sequence plus V-gene family, and excluded reads lacking a unique V-gene family. A later analysis removed 500 to 650 highly shared, low-generation-probability nucleotide sequences to deal with suspected cross-contamination and a sequencing artifact. In a later analysis, a clonal expansion index was calculated for each public chain from normalized within-repertoire ranks of inferred template counts. A later analysis computed generation probabilities with a VDJ recombination model fitted to out-of-frame rearrangements, and checked the results against IGoR. A later analysis scored TCR-TCR, TCR-HLA and TCR-CMV co-occurrence with hypergeometric tests, applying a repertoire-size bias correction to TCR pairs. In a later analysis, false discovery rates were estimated by permuting HLA or CMV assignments 20 times. In a later analysis, co-occurring TCRs were grouped using DBSCAN, and TCRdist sequence similarity was added for clustering within HLA-allele-positive subsets. Repertoires with fewer than 30,000 or more than 120,000 public chains, plus five repertoires with anomalous nucleotide sharing, were excluded from co-occurrence clustering. In TCRdb, the immuneACCESS table is reduced to in-frame sequences with V and J assigned. These tables do not hold every clone; where another copy was compared, an unresolved V gene accounts for under half, and the others remain unexplained. D and trimming come from the DNA, and the V and J calls and clone size come from that table. The sample data list tens of thousands of clones, and 65% to 80% of these were observed just once. 10% of the sample rests with the top ten.

The material sequenced was PBMCs. Recombination linked TRBV30 to TRBJ1-6; 7 junctional bases match TRBD1. This TCR came from a man aged 30 to 45 in good health and CMV-seropositive. This receptor has the CDR3 CAGQASYNSPLHF. The sequenced DNA: TGTGCCGGACAGGCTTCCTATAATTCACCCCTCCACTTT.